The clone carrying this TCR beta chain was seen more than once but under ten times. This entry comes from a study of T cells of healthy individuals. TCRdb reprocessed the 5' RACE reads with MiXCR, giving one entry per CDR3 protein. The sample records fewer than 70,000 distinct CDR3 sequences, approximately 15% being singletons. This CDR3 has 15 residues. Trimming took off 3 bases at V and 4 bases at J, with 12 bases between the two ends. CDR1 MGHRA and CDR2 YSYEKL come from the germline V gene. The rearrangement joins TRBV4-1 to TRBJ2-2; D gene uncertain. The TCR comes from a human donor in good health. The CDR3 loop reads CASSHPRPVTGELFF. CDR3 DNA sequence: TGCGCCAGCAGCCACCCCCGACCCGTCACCGGGGAGCTGTTTTTT.